The present T cell receptor (beta chain) was sequenced within a study of Graves' ophthalmopathy and Graves' hyperthyroidism. Overall study context: Being free of ophthalmopathy for 18 months of follow-up defined stable hyperthyroidism.

Diagnosis used clinical symptoms, serum thyroxine, TRAb, thyroid ultrasound and orbital computed tomography. Findings and caveats of the study: Ophthalmopathy progression was predicted with 55% to 71% sensitivity and 72% to 80% specificity.

Investigators amplified TCR beta CDR3 regions from RNA transcripts. First-round RT-PCR used HTBI primers; second-round multiplex PCR followed. TCRdb itself ran the multiplex PCR reads through MiXCR, one entry per CDR3 protein. The data contain some 1.1 million distinct CDR3 sequences, 35% to 45% of them singletons. This clonotype was observed many times. Its antigen remains unknown. The germline V and J ends were trimmed by 0 bases and 3 bases, with 9 bases remaining between them. The CDR3 has 13 residues. CDR1 DFQATT and CDR2 SNEGSKA come from the germline V gene (reference sequence). The TCR was taken from an adult man with Graves' hyperthyroidism. This rearrangement joins TRBV20-1 to TRBJ2-7; no clear D. The material sequenced was peripheral blood or thyroid tissue (not recorded which). CDR3 sequence reads: CSARDGTFYEQYF. DNA for the CDR3: TGCAGTGCTAGAGATGGCACCTTCTACGAGCAGTACTTC.